The 11 T cell receptor beta chains listed next were all sequenced from one sample in a study of cytomegalovirus exposure and HLA in healthy donors. It was with 60 Vbeta and 13 Jbeta primers that the PCR ran. Profiling relied on immunoSEQ multiplex PCR, and the TCRdb table lists in-frame clones only, not all of them. This table has about 170,000 clones, around 76% appearing once. The sequenced sample consisted of PBMCs. The origin of the receptors is a woman aged 25 to 39 in good health and CMV-seropositive.

The chain links TRBV25-1 to TRBJ1-3; 9 positions match TRBD1. Per the germline V gene, CDR1 is MGHDK and CDR2 is SYGVNS. Unmatched junction bases numbered 7, after V lost 4 bases and J lost 0 bases. This CDR3 spans 17 amino acids. The CDR3 sequence is CASSGRDRAYSGNTIYF. CDR3 DNA: TGTGCCAGCAGTGGAAGGGACAGGGCCTACTCTGGAAACACCATATATTTT.

V usage is TRBV5-1 and J usage is TRBJ2-1, with TRBD2 identical over 11 bases. The CDR3 consists of 18 residues. V trimming: 5 bases; J trimming: 0 bases; junction bases outside the gene matches: 10. Germline V lookup: CDR1 SGHRS, CDR2 YFSETQ. The CDR3 coding sequence is TGCGCCAGCAGTCTCACCGGGACTAGCGGAAGCTCCTACAATGAGCAGTTCTTC. Protein: CASSLTGTSGSSYNEQFF.

The chain combines TRBV5-1 with TRBJ2-5, with a tentative D call TRBD1 (5 bases). Germline V gene lookup returns CDR1 SGHRS and CDR2 YFSETQ. Trimming shortened V by 0 bases and J by 5 bases, and 14 bases separated the two germline ends. CDR3 length: 15 residues. CDR3 amino acids: CASSLGGRVLETQYF. The CDR3 nucleotides read TGCGCCAGCAGCTTGGGCGGCAGGGTTCTCGAGACCCAGTACTTC.

The chain recombines TRBV7-6 with TRBJ1-3; D ambiguous. V was trimmed by 3 bases and J by 4 bases, leaving 10 bases between them. Germline CDR1 is SGHVS and CDR2 is FNYEAQ. The CDR3 length is 14 residues. DNA for the CDR3: TGTGCCAGCAGCTTTGGGCCTTTAGGAAACACCATATATTTT. Translated, it gives CASSFGPLGNTIYF.

The V gene is TRBV5-6, the J gene TRBJ2-5; TRBD2 aligns across 13 bases. J lost 3 bases, V lost 1 base, and 3 bases had no gene match. Germline-derived CDR1 and CDR2 are SGHDT and YYEEEE. The CDR3 totals 16 residues. The CDR3 is CASSLTSGGAEETQYF. Here the CDR3 DNA reads TGTGCCAGCAGCTTGACTAGCGGGGGGGCAGAAGAGACCCAGTACTTC.

The chain joins TRBV4-1 to TRBJ1-4; a possible D gene is TRBD1 (6 bases). Germline V lookup: CDR1 MGHRA, CDR2 YSYEKL. The CDR3 runs 17 residues. The ends were cut back, 3 bases at V and 0 bases at J, with 14 bases in the middle. CDR3 loop: CASSHPGTMATNEKLFF. The CDR3 DNA is TGCGCCAGCAGCCATCCCGGGACAATGGCAACTAATGAAAAACTGTTTTTT.

This clone was seen only a few times. The genes are TRBV6-5 and TRBJ1-2, with 10 bases that match TRBD1. CDR3 length equals 14 residues. Germline values: CDR1 MNHEY, CDR2 SVGAGI. The V gene end was trimmed by 6 bases and the J gene end by 8 bases; junction bases not matched to a gene: 9. As DNA, the CDR3 is TGTGCCAGCAGCCAGGGACAGGGGTTTGAGGGCTACACCTTC. Translation gives CASSQGQGFEGYTF.

This chain links TRBV14 with TRBJ2-1; 13 nucleotides agree with TRBD2. This CDR3 region has 17 residues. Trimming took 0 bases from V and 9 from J; bases not matched to a gene: 8. CDR1 SGHDN and CDR2 FVKESK come from the germline V gene. As DNA, the CDR3 is TGTGCCAGCAGCCAAGATAGTGGGGGACTAGCGGGATCTGAGCAGTTCTTC. Protein product: CASSQDSGGLAGSEQFF.

This rearrangement joins TRBV27 to TRBJ2-1; 8 positions match TRBD1. This CDR3 has 14 residues. Looked up from germline, CDR1 is MNHEY and CDR2 is SMNVEV (reference sequence). J lost 9 bases, V lost 0 bases, and 4 bases had no gene match. CDR3 amino acids: CASSLSQGAGEQFF. In DNA, the CDR3 is TGTGCCAGCAGTTTATCGCAGGGGGCGGGTGAGCAGTTCTTC.

The rearrangement links TRBV19 to TRBJ2-3; 8 bases line up with TRBD2. The junction had 24 bases not matched to a gene; V was cut back by 6 bases and J by 7 bases. The germline V gene has CDR1 LNHDA and CDR2 SQIVND (reference sequence). There are 19 residues in the CDR3. CDR3: CASSPGGGVGTFPRHTQYF. CDR3 coding DNA: TGTGCCAGTAGCCCCGGGGGGGGCGTGGGCACCTTCCCGAGGCATACGCAGTATTTT.

The chain is built from TRBV6-1 and TRBJ2-1; 7 bases match TRBD2. This CDR3 is 13 amino acids long. Germline assignment: CDR1 MNHNS and CDR2 SASEGT. After removal of 3 bases from V and 9 bases from J, the junction contained 5 bases not matched to a gene. The CDR3 here is CASSDGREGEQFF. The CDR3 bases are TGTGCCAGCAGTGATGGTAGGGAGGGTGAGCAGTTCTTC.